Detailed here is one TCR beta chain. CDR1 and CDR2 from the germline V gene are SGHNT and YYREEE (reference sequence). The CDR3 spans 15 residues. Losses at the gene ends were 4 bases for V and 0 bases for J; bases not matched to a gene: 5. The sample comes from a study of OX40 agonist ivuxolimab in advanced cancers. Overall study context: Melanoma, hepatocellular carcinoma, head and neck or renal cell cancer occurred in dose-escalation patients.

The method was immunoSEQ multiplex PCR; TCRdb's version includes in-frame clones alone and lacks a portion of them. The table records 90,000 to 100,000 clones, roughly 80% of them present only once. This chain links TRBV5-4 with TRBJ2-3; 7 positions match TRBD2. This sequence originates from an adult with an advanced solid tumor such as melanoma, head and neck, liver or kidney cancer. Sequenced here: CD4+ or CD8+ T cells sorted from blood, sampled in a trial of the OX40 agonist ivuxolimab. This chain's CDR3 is CASSQTSRSTDTQYF. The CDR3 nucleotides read TGTGCCAGCAGCCAGACTAGCAGAAGCACAGATACGCAGTATTTT. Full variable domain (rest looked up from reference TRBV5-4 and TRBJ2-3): ETGVTQSPTHLIKTRGQQVTLRCSSQSGHNTVSWYQQALGQGPQFIFQYYREEENGRGNFPPRFSGLQFPNYSSELNVNALELDDSALYLCASSQTSRSTDTQYFGPGTRLTVL.